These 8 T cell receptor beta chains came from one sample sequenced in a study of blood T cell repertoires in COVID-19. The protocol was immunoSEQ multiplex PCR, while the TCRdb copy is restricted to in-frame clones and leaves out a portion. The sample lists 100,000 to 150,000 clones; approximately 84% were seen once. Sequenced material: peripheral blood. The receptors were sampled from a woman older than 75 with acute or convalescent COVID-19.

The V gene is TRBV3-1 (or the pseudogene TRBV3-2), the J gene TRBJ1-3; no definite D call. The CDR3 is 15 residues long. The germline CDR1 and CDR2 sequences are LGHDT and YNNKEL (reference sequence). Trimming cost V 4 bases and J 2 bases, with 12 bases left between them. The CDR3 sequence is CASSLQLPPGNTIYF. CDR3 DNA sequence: TGTGCCAGCAGCCTACAGTTACCTCCTGGAAACACCATATATTTT.

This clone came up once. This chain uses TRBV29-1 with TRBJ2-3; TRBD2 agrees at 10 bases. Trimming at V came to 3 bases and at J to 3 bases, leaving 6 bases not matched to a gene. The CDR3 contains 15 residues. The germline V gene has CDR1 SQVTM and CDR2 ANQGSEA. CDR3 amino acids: CSVEATSGATDTQYF. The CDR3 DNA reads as TGCAGCGTTGAGGCCACTAGCGGGGCAACAGATACGCAGTATTTT.

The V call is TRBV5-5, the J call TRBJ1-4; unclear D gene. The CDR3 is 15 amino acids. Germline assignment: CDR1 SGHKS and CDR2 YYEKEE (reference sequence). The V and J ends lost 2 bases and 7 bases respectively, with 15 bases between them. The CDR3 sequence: CASSFLDRGSEKLFF. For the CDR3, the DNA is TGTGCCAGCAGCTTTTTAGACCGGGGAAGTGAAAAACTGTTTTTT.

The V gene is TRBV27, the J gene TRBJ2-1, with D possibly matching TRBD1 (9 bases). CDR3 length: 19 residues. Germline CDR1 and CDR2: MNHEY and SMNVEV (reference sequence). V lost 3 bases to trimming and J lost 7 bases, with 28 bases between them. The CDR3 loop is CASSFGTGGRIAGRNEQFF. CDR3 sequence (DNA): TGTGCCAGCAGTTTCGGAACAGGGGGCCGGATAGCGGGAAGGAATGAGCAGTTCTTC.

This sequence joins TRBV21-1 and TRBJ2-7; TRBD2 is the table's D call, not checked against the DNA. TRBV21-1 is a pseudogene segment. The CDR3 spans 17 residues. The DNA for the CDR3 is TGTGCCAGCAGCAAATGGGAGGGGACCCAACGCCCCTACGAGCAGTACTTC. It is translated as CASSKWEGTQRPYEQYF.

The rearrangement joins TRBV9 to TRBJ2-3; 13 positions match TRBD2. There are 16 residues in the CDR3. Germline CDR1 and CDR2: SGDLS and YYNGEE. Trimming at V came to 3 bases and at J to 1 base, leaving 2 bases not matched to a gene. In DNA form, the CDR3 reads TGTGCCAGCAGCGCGGGGACTAGCGGGGGCACAGATACGCAGTATTTT. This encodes CASSAGTSGGTDTQYF.

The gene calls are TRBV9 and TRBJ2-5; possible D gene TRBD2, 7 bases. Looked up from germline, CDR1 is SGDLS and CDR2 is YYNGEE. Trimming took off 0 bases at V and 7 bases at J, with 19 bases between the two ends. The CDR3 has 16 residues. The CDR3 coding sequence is TGTGCCAGCAGCGTAGCCCTCGGTGGGGAGGGGGGGACCCAGTACTTC. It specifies CASSVALGGEGGTQYF.

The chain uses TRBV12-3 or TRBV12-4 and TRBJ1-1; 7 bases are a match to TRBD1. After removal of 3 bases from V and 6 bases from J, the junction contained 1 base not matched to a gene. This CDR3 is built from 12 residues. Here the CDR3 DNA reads TGTGCCAGCAGTTTCGGGACAGCTGAAGCTTTCTTT. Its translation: CASSFGTAEAFF.